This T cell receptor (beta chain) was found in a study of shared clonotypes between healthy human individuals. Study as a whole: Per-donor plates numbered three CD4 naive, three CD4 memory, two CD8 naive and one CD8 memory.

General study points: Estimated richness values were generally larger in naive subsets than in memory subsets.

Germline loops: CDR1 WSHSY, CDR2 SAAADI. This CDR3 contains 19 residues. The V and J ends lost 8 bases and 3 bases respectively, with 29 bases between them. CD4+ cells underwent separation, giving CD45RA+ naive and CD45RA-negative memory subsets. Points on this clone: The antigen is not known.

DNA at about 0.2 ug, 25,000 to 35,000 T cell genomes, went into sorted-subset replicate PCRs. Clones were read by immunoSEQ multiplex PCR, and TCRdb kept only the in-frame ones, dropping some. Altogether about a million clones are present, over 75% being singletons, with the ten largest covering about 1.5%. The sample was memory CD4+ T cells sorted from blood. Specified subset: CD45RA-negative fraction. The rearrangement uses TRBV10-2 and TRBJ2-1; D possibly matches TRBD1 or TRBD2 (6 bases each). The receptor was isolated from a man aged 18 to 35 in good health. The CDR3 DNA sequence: TGCGCCAGCTTACGACAGGCTGGGGGAGCCGGGAGAGGCTACAATGAGCAGTTCTTC. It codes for CASLRQAGGAGRGYNEQFF.